This is a list of T cell receptor beta chains from one sample in a study of shared clonotypes between healthy human individuals. TCRdb keeps only in-frame clones here, not all; method: immunoSEQ multiplex PCR. The sample carries more than 1.2 million clones, approximately 98.5% recorded once. The sequenced sample was naive CD4+ T cells sorted from blood. The source is a man aged 25 to 45 in good health. The CDR3 runs from the conserved cysteine through the conserved F or W. A D gene is named only where the DNA matches it firmly. Size is omitted from some rows. Given values are once, few, many or a class for expanded clones.

V	D	size	J	DNA	CDR3
TRBV28	TRBD2	.	TRBJ2-1	TGTGCCAGCAGCCCGGCGCGGGAGAACAATGAGCAGTTCTTC	CASSPARENNEQFF
TRBV4-1	TRBD1	.	TRBJ1-4	TGCGCCAGCAGCATCTCCGGGACAGGGGGGGAAAAACTGTTTTTT	CASSISGTGGEKLFF
TRBV5-6	.	.	TRBJ2-7	TGTGCCAGCAGCTTGCGAGGGATCGTTCGCTACGAGCAGTACTTC	CASSLRGIVRYEQYF
TRBV5-1	.	.	TRBJ1-1	TGCGCCAGCAGCTTGGGCGTGAACACTGAAGCTTTCTTT	CASSLGVNTEAFF
TRBV7-2	.	.	TRBJ1-1	TGTGCCAGCAGCTTAGAGGGGTGGGACACTGAAGCTTTCTTT	CASSLEGWDTEAFF
TRBV27	.	.	TRBJ2-1	TGTGCCAGCCACGGACTCGCTAACAATGAGCAGTTCTTC	CASHGLANNEQFF
TRBV2	.	.	TRBJ2-1	TGTGCCAGCTCCGGGGCCGCCAATGAGCAGTTCTTC	CASSGAANEQFF
TRBV10-3	TRBD1	.	TRBJ2-7	TGTGCCATCAGTGCCAGGGGGCTTCACGAGCAGTACTTC	CAISARGLHEQYF
TRBV6-5	.	.	TRBJ2-7	TGTGCCAGCAGTATGTTCCGGGACACTACCTACGAGCAGTACTTC	CASSMFRDTTYEQYF
TRBV10-1	TRBD2	.	TRBJ2-1	TGCGCCAGCAGCTCTGGGACTAGCGAATGGCTTGATGAGCAGTTCTTC	CASSSGTSEWLDEQFF
TRBV18	TRBD1	once	TRBJ1-2	TGTGCCAGCTCACCGAGGGGGCAGGAAGGCTACACCTTC	CASSPRGQEGYTF
TRBV29-1	TRBD1	.	TRBJ1-2	TGCAGCGTACAGGGGGCGCATGGCTACACCTTC	CSVQGAHGYTF
TRBV2	.	.	TRBJ2-1	TGTGCCAGCACTCGGGGTTCCAGTGAGCAGTTCTTC	CASTRGSSEQFF
TRBV5-4	.	.	TRBJ2-1	TGTGCCAGCAGTCGACCGGGCCCCACCTACTATGAGCAGTTCTTC	CASSRPGPTYYEQFF
TRBV27	TRBD2	.	TRBJ2-7	TGTGCCAGCAGTTTTTGGCTAGCGGGTCCCCACGAGCAGTACTTC	CASSFWLAGPHEQYF
TRBV7-8	.	.	TRBJ2-2	TGTGCCAGCAGATCCGGGACAATAAACACCGGGGAGCTGTTTTTT	CASRSGTINTGELFF
TRBV5-1	TRBD2	.	TRBJ2-5	TGCGCCAGCAGCTTGCGGAGGGAGGGCCAGTACTTC	CASSLRREGQYF
TRBV7-9	TRBD1	.	TRBJ2-1	TGTGCCAGCAGCCAATACCACCGGGACAGGGGTCACTACAATGAGCAGTTCTTC	CASSQYHRDRGHYNEQFF
TRBV6-5	TRBD2	.	TRBJ2-7	TGTGCCAGCAGGCCTCTAGCGGGTGGGATCTACGAGCAGTACTTC	CASRPLAGGIYEQYF
TRBV6-1	TRBD2	.	TRBJ2-5	TGTGCCAGCAGTGAGCTAGCGGGAGGTGAGACCCAGTACTTC	CASSELAGGETQYF
TRBV2	.	.	TRBJ2-2	TGTGCCACGACCAGGGGAGGCACCGGGGAGCTGTTTTTT	CATTRGGTGELFF
TRBV9	TRBD2	.	TRBJ2-1	TGTGCCAGCAGCGAGACTAGCGGGAGGACTGAGCAGTTCTTC	CASSETSGRTEQFF
TRBV5-5	TRBD2	.	TRBJ2-2	TGTGCCAGCATGTTTAGCGGGAACCCCGGGGAGCTGTTTTTT	CASMFSGNPGELFF
TRBV5-6	TRBD2	.	TRBJ2-3	TGTGCCAGCAATATCCCGGGACTAGCGGCAGATACGCAGTATTTT	CASNIPGLAADTQYF
TRBV5-4	.	.	TRBJ1-1	TGTGCCAGCTGCCGGGGAACACCCATGAACACTGAAGCTTTCTTT	CASCRGTPMNTEAFF
TRBV6-4	TRBD2	.	TRBJ2-1	TGTGCCAGCAGTCCACTAGCGGGAGCCACCGGTGAGCAGTTCTTC	CASSPLAGATGEQFF
TRBV18	TRBD1	.	TRBJ1-1	TGTGCCAGCTCACCGAAGGGACAGGGGAACACTGAAGCTTTCTTT	CASSPKGQGNTEAFF
TRBV28	.	.	TRBJ2-2	TGTGCCAGCAGTCAGCATGGGACAAGTTACACCGGGGAGCTGTTTTTT	CASSQHGTSYTGELFF
TRBV5-1	.	.	TRBJ2-5	TGCGCCAGCAGCTTGGCTGCCGGTCAAGAGACCCAGTACTTC	CASSLAAGQETQYF
TRBV28	.	.	TRBJ1-1	TGTGCCAGCAGCTTAGGGACGGCGGTCCCTGAAGCTTTCTTT	CASSLGTAVPEAFF